The rows below give T cell receptor beta chains drawn from one sample of a study of neurological immune-mediated disorders. TCRdb reanalysed the 5' RACE reads using MiXCR and keeps one entry per CDR3 protein. The sample gives 25,000 to 35,000 distinct CDR3 sequences, about 12% of which show up once; about 5.6% is in the top ten. Sequenced material: PBMCs. These receptors were taken from a woman aged 60-75 years in good health. The CDR3 runs from the conserved cysteine through the conserved F or W. D genes are given only for firm matches. The size entry gives once, few or many counts, or a class when the clone is expanded.

J gene,clone size,D gene,V gene,CDR3 DNA,CDR3 protein
TRBJ1-2,many,-,TRBV18,TGTGCCAGCTCACCAACGGGACAAGACTATGGCTACACCTTC,CASSPTGQDYGYTF
TRBJ2-5,many,-,TRBV20-1,TGCAGTGCTAGAGATACCGTCAAGGAGACCCAGTACTTC,CSARDTVKETQYF
TRBJ1-5,many,-,TRBV20-1,TGCAGTGCTCAGAAAGAGAATCAGCCCCAGCATTTT,CSAQKENQPQHF
TRBJ2-1,many,-,TRBV4-3,TGCGCCAGCAGCCAAGACCCCCGGCACCCTCTTTACAATGAGCAGTTCTTC,CASSQDPRHPLYNEQFF
TRBJ2-7,many,TRBD2,TRBV20-1,TGCAGTGCTACGAAACAGCTAGCGGGGGGGCCGAGCTCCTACGAGCAGTACTTC,CSATKQLAGGPSSYEQYF
TRBJ2-7,many,-,TRBV12-3/TRBV12-4,TGTGCCAGCAGTTTCTTCAAGGGTACCCCCTACGAGCAGTACTTC,CASSFFKGTPYEQYF
TRBJ2-5,many,TRBD2,TRBV28,TGTGCCAGCAGTTTTACTTTGGGGACTAGCGATCCAGAGACCCAGTACTTC,CASSFTLGTSDPETQYF
TRBJ2-3,many,-,TRBV5-1,TGCGCCAGCAGCTTGTTAGATTCTAGCACAGATACGCAGTATTTT,CASSLLDSSTDTQYF
TRBJ2-7,few,TRBD1,TRBV4-2,TGTGCCAGCAGCCAGCGGCCGCCGGGACAGGGTTCCTACGAGCAGTACTTC,CASSQRPPGQGSYEQYF
TRBJ2-7,many,-,TRBV4-2,TGTGCCAGCAGCCTCCGGCACGAGGGGACCTACGAGCAGTACTTC,CASSLRHEGTYEQYF
TRBJ2-7,many,-,TRBV4-2,TGTGCCAGCAGTGAAGCCGGATACGAGCAGTACTTC,CASSEAGYEQYF
TRBJ1-2,many,-,TRBV20-1,TGCAGTGCTAGATCCCTCTATGGCTACACCTTC,CSARSLYGYTF
TRBJ2-7,many,TRBD1,TRBV12-3/TRBV12-4,TGTGCCAGCAGATTAGGACAGGGAGGTGGCGAGCAGTACTTC,CASRLGQGGGEQYF
TRBJ2-1,many,-,TRBV20-1,TGCAGTGCTAGACCCGGGTCCTCCTACAATGAGCAGTTCTTC,CSARPGSSYNEQFF
TRBJ1-5,many,-,TRBV12-3/TRBV12-4,TGTGCCAGCAGTTTAGAGGTCCGGGGGGGCCTGAATCAGCCCCAGCATTTT,CASSLEVRGGLNQPQHF